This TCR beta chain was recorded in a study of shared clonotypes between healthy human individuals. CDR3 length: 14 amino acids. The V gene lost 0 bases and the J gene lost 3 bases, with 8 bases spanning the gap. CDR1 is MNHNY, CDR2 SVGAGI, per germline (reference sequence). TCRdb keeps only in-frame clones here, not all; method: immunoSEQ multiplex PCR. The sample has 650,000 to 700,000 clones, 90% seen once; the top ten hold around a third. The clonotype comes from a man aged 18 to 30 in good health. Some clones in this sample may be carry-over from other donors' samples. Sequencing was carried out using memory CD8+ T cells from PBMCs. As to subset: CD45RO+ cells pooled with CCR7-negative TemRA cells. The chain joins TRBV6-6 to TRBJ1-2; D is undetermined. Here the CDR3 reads CASSYSEGYYGYTF. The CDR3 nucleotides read TGTGCCAGCAGTTACTCGGAGGGCTACTATGGCTACACCTTC.